This T cell receptor (beta chain) was found in a study of OX40 agonist ivuxolimab in advanced cancers. As for the study in general: There were three patients with partial responses, one having hepatocellular carcinoma and two cutaneous melanoma. The study, taken as a whole, reports: CD4+ and CD8+ T cells in blood underwent clonal expansion by week 6 at 0.1 to 3.0 mg/kg. Mean expanded clone counts were higher in CD8+ than CD4+ T cells. Patients who responded partially at 0.1-3.0 mg/kg showed clonal expansion ranking among the lowest.

This CDR3 is 16 amino acids long. Germline CDR1 reads MDHEN; CDR2 reads SYDVKM. V gave up 2 bases and J gave up 0 bases; unmatched junction bases: 5. Libraries were prepared by immunoSEQ multiplex PCR; TCRdb keeps only in-frame clonotypes and omits some of them. Of nearly 110,000 clones listed, 91% are singletons. A note on this clone: What it recognizes is unknown.

This specimen consisted of CD4+ or CD8+ T cells sorted from blood, obtained in a trial of the OX40 agonist ivuxolimab. The TCR was taken from an adult with an advanced solid tumor such as melanoma, head and neck, liver or kidney cancer. The chain is built from TRBV28 and TRBJ2-5; 8 nucleotides line up with TRBD2. This CDR3 is CASSLRVAGYQETQYF. CDR3 nucleotides: TGTGCCAGCAGTTTAAGGGTAGCGGGGTACCAAGAGACCCAGTACTTC.